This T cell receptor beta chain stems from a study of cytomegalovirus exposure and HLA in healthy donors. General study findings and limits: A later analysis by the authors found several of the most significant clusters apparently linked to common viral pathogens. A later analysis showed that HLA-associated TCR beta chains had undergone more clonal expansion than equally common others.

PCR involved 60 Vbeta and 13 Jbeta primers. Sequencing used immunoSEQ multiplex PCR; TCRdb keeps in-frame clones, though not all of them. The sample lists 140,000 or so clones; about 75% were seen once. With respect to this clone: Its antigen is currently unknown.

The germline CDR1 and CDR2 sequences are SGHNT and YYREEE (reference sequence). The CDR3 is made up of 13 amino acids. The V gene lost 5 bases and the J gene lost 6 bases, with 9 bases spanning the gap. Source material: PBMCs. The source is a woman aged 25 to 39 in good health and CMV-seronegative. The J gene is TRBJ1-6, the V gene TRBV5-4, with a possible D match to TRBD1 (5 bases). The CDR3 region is CASSGGGNSPLHF. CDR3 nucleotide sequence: TGTGCCAGCAGTGGGGGGGGTAATTCACCCCTCCACTTT. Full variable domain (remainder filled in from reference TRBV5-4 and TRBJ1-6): ETGVTQSPTHLIKTRGQQVTLRCSSQSGHNTVSWYQQALGQGPQFIFQYYREEENGRGNFPPRFSGLQFPNYSSELNVNALELDDSALYLCASSGGGNSPLHFGNGTRLTVT.